The 4 T cell receptor beta chains reported below all come from one sample, sequenced in a study of blood T cell repertoires in COVID-19. Sequenced by immunoSEQ multiplex PCR; TCRdb stores in-frame clones only, minus some. The sample lists approximately 330,000 clones; around 85% were seen once. Sequencing was carried out using PBMCs or T cells enriched from blood (not recorded which). Source of these receptors: a woman aged 35 to 49 with acute COVID-19.

This clone came up once. The chain uses TRBV7-9 and TRBJ2-1; D perhaps matches TRBD1 (5 bases). The ends were cut back, 5 bases at V and 12 bases at J, with 11 bases in the middle. Germline V gene lookup returns CDR1 SEHNR and CDR2 FQNEAQ (reference sequence). The CDR3 contains 11 residues. DNA of the CDR3: TGTGCCAGCAGCCCAGGGCTGCTGCAGTTCTTC. Translated, it gives CASSPGLLQFF.

This clone was counted once. The chain employs TRBV15 and TRBJ1-6; unclear D gene. Deletions cut 0 bases from V and 9 bases from J, with 3 bases between. Looked up from germline, CDR1 is LNHNV and CDR2 is YYDKDF (reference sequence). This CDR3 is built from 12 residues. The CDR3 DNA reads as TGTGCCACCAGCAGAGACCGTTCACCCCTCCACTTT. Protein product: CATSRDRSPLHF.

Concerning this clone: One end of the junction fails to match germline, which may point to a read error. The chain joins TRBV7-7 to TRBJ2-5, with D tentatively TRBD1 (5 bases). Germline V lookup: CDR1 SSHAT, CDR2 FNYEAQ (reference sequence). This CDR3 comprises 16 residues. This CDR3 is CASSLGSAGYQETQYF. The CDR3 nucleotides are TGTGCTAGCAGCTTAGGGTCGGCAGGGTACCAAGAGACCCAGTACTTC.

This chain joins TRBV19 and TRBJ2-7, with a possible D match to TRBD2 (6 bases). Germline V CDR1 and CDR2: LNHDA, SQIVND (reference sequence). V lost 3 bases to trimming and J lost 0 bases, with 15 bases between them. The CDR3 sequence is 16 residues long. The CDR3 sequence is CASSIRLALSSYEQYF. The CDR3 DNA reads TGTGCCAGTAGTATTCGGCTAGCGCTGAGCTCCTACGAGCAGTACTTC.